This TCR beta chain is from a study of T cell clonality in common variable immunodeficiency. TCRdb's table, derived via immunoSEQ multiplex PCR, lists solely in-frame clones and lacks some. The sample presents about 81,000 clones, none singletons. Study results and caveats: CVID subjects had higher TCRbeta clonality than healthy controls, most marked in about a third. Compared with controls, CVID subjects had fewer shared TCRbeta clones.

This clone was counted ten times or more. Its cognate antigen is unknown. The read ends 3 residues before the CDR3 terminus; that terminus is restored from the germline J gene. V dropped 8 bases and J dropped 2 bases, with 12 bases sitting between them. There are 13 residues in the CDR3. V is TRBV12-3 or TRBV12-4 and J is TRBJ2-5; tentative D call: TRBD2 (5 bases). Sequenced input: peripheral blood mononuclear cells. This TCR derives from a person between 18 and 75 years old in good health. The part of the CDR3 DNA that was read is TGTGCCAGCTGCGGACTGACGCAAGAGACC. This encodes CASCGLTQET. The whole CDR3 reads CASCGLTQETQYF.